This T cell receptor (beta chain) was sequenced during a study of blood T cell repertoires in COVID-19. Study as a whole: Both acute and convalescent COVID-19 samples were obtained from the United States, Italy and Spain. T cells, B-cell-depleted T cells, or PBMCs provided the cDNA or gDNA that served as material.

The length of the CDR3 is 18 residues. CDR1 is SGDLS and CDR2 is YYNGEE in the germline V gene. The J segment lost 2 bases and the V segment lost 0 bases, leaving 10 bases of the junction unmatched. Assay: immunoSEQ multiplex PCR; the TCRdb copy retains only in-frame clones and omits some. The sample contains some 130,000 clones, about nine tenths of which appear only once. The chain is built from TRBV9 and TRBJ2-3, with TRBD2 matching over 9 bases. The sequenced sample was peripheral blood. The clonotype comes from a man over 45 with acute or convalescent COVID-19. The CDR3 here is CASSVGRASGVITDTQYF. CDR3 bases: TGTGCCAGCAGCGTAGGTAGGGCTAGCGGGGTTATCACAGATACGCAGTATTTT.